These 10 T cell receptor beta chains originate from one sample sequenced in a study of shared clonotypes between healthy human individuals. Sequencing was performed with immunoSEQ multiplex PCR; in TCRdb, only in-frame clones are kept and a portion is missing. Seen here are around 1.9 million clones, 85% to 95% observed once, and the top ten hold more than 1.5%. Naivety among CD8 cells was defined by CD45RO negativity and positive CCR7 selection, thereby excluding terminally differentiated effector memory CD45RA+ cells. Sequencing was performed on naive CD8+ T cells from PBMCs. Every receptor here comes from a man younger than 35 in good health. Some clones in this sample may be carry-over from other donors' samples.

The rearrangement links TRBV19 to TRBJ1-1, with 11 bases aligning to TRBD1. The CDR3 is 16 amino acids. V was pared by 3 bases and J by 3 bases, with 6 bases of the junction left unmatched. Germline V gene sequence: CDR1 LNHDA, CDR2 SQIVND (reference sequence). Here the CDR3 reads CASSIYGQGAYTEAFF. The CDR3 DNA reads TGTGCCAGTAGTATCTACGGACAGGGGGCTTACACTGAAGCTTTCTTT.

The chain joins TRBV7-9 to TRBJ2-5, with 7 bases lining up with TRBD1. The trim removed 3 bases at V and 2 bases at J, leaving 6 bases unmatched. The CDR3 is 15 amino acids. CDR1 SEHNR and CDR2 FQNEAQ come from the germline V gene (reference sequence). CDR3 residues: CASSFRTGRQETQYF. CDR3 bases: TGTGCCAGCAGCTTCCGGACAGGACGGCAAGAGACCCAGTACTTC.

This chain links TRBV29-1 with TRBJ2-1; D unclear. Germline CDR1 is SQVTM and CDR2 is ANQGSEA. The CDR3 spans 10 residues. V was shortened by 4 bases and J by 10 bases, with 8 bases between the two germline ends. DNA for the CDR3: TGCAGCGTTGCCCGGCAAGAGCAGTTCTTC. Translating gives CSVARQEQFF.

The chain couples TRBV10-2 to TRBJ2-5, with TRBD2 matching 11 bases. V lost 6 bases to trimming and J lost 7 bases; unmatched junction nucleotides: 13. The germline V gene has CDR1 WSHSY and CDR2 SAAADI. The length of the CDR3 is 16 residues. CDR3 amino acids: CASSLRLAGSTRTQYF. The CDR3 DNA is TGCGCCAGCAGCTTGAGACTAGCGGGGTCCACCAGGACCCAGTACTTC.

This sequence joins TRBV7-9 and TRBJ1-4; 9 nucleotides match TRBD1. From germline, CDR1 is SEHNR and CDR2 FQNEAQ (reference sequence). The CDR3 has 15 residues. Trimming at V came to 5 bases and at J to 4 bases, leaving 5 bases not matched to a gene. CDR3 bases: TGTGCCAGCAGCCAGGACAGGGGTAATAATGAAAAACTGTTTTTT. This encodes CASSQDRGNNEKLFF.

A remark on this clone: Within the sample, other DNA sequences also encode this same CDR3. The gene calls are TRBV27 and TRBJ2-7; 7 bases line up with TRBD1. After removal of 9 bases from V and 0 bases from J, the junction contained 2 bases not matched to a gene. Germline V CDR1 and CDR2: MNHEY, SMNVEV (reference sequence). CDR3 size: 12 residues. The CDR3 spells CASRDSSYEQYF. DNA of the CDR3: TGTGCCAGTCGGGACAGCTCCTACGAGCAGTACTTC.

The V and J genes are TRBV27 and TRBJ1-2; D uncertain. The CDR3 runs to 15 residues. V dropped 7 bases and J dropped 2 bases, with 17 bases sitting between them. The germline CDR1 and CDR2 sequences are MNHEY and SMNVEV (reference sequence). The CDR3 region is CASTRTTALNYGYTF. The CDR3 coding sequence is TGTGCCAGCACCCGAACAACAGCCTTAAACTATGGCTACACCTTC.

This chain links TRBV6-5 with TRBJ1-2, with 10 bases fitting TRBD1. The CDR3 is 15 amino acids. Germline assignment: CDR1 MNHEY and CDR2 SVGAGI. V trimming: 4 bases; J trimming: 4 bases; junction bases outside the gene matches: 6. The CDR3: CASSSATGGFYGYTF. CDR3 nucleotide sequence: TGTGCCAGCAGTTCCGCGACAGGGGGCTTCTATGGCTACACCTTC.

A note on this clone: In the same sample, other DNA sequences code for this CDR3. The gene calls are TRBV9 and TRBJ1-5; D remains unclear. The CDR3 is 14 amino acids. The germline V gene has CDR1 SGDLS and CDR2 YYNGEE. Trimming pared 1 base from V and 2 bases from J, leaving 7 bases between. CDR3 sequence reads: CASSVSFGNQPQHF. The CDR3 coding sequence is TGTGCCAGCAGCGTATCCTTTGGCAATCAGCCCCAGCATTTT.

This clone has only one observation. CDR3: CASSLEGAGEQFF. CDR3 nucleotides: TGTGCCAGCAGCTTAGAGGGGGCTGGTGAGCAGTTCTTC. The rearrangement joins TRBV7-9 to TRBJ2-1, with TRBD1 matching 7 bases. Germline CDR1 SEHNR, CDR2 FQNEAQ (reference sequence). Trimming cost V 1 base and J 9 bases; bases outside gene matches: 3. This CDR3 is built from 13 residues.